The 6 T cell receptor beta chains below all came from one sample that was sequenced in a study of cytomegalovirus exposure and HLA in healthy donors. TCRdb keeps only in-frame clones here, not all; method: immunoSEQ multiplex PCR. The top ten hold about 2% of the sample, which has fewer than 250,000 clones, around 87% seen once. The specimen sequenced was PBMCs. The origin of the receptors is a woman in her late teens or twenties in good health and CMV-seropositive.

The rearrangement links TRBV30 to TRBJ2-1, with a possible D match to TRBD2 (6 bases). The V gene's germline CDR1 is GTSNPN and CDR2 SVGIG (reference sequence). The V end lost 1 base, the J end lost 8 bases, and 18 bases lay between the germline ends. CDR3 length equals 15 residues. The CDR3 spells CAWSGPSAREHEQFF. In DNA form, the CDR3 reads TGTGCCTGGAGTGGACCCTCAGCTCGGGAGCATGAGCAGTTCTTC.

The chain joins TRBV7-3 to TRBJ1-5; 9 bases align to TRBD1. The CDR3 runs 21 residues. The germline CDR1 and CDR2 sequences are SGHTA and FQGTGA. Germline trimming cut 0 bases from V and 5 bases from J; bases unmatched to any gene: 20. CDR3 nucleotides: TGTGCCAGCAGCTTAACGGAGAGATGCCGGGACAGGGTTTACCGTGATCAGCCCCAGCATTTT. This gives the protein CASSLTERCRDRVYRDQPQHF.

The V gene is TRBV28, the J gene TRBJ1-3, with 9 bases aligning to TRBD1. Looked up from germline, CDR1 is MDHEN and CDR2 is SYDVKM. The V and J ends lost 5 bases and 7 bases, in that order; junction bases with no gene match: 12. This CDR3 region has 16 residues. The CDR3 spells CASSTKTGGSTNTIYF. DNA of the CDR3: TGTGCCAGCAGTACTAAAACAGGGGGCTCAACGAACACCATATATTTT. The full variable domain, in which reference TRBV28 and TRBJ1-3 provide the parts outside the CDR3, is DVKVTQSSRYLVKRTGEKVFLECVQDMDHENMFWYRQDPGLGLRLIYFSYDVKMKEKGDIPEGYSVSREKKERFSLILESASTNQTSMYLCASSTKTGGSTNTIYFGEGSWLTVV.

The chain employs TRBV7-9 and TRBJ2-7; 11 positions match TRBD2. Trimming removed 1 base from V and 0 bases from J; junction bases left unmatched: 8. CDR1 and CDR2 from the germline V gene are SEHNR and FQNEAQ (reference sequence). The CDR3 extends over 18 amino acids. The CDR3 region has the DNA TGTGCCAGCAGCTTAGGGCTAGCGGGAGGTAAAAGCTCCTACGAGCAGTACTTC. Translated: CASSLGLAGGKSSYEQYF.

V and J are TRBV4-1 and TRBJ2-1; 7 nucleotides match TRBD1. CDR1 is MGHRA, CDR2 YSYEKL, per germline. The CDR3 is 19 residues long. J gave up 9 bases and V 3 bases, and 23 bases lay outside the gene matches. CDR3 sequence reads: CASSHNSYRDSLRRGEQFF. The DNA for the CDR3 is TGCGCCAGCAGCCATAACTCATACCGGGACAGCCTACGCCGGGGTGAGCAGTTCTTC.

A few counts support this clone. J is TRBJ1-2 and V is TRBV6-5; 7 bases are shared with TRBD1. The germline V gene encodes CDR1 MNHEY and CDR2 SVGAGI. The V segment lost 2 bases and the J segment 6 bases; nucleotides outside the gene matches: 12. The CDR3 contains 16 residues. The CDR3 nucleotides read TGTGCCAGCAGTTACGCTGGGACAGCCCCCCGGCATGGCTACACCTTC. As protein: CASSYAGTAPRHGYTF.